The 18 T cell receptor beta chains below come from one sample, sequenced in a study of T cells in Graves' hyperthyroidism and ophthalmopathy. RNA transcripts yielded amplified TCR beta CDR3 regions. A set of HTBI primers served as the primers for a first-round RT-PCR of the TCR CDR3. TCRdb redid the calling of the multiplex PCR reads with MiXCR, one entry per CDR3 protein. This sample has roughly 240,000 distinct CDR3 sequences, with roughly 17% found just once. Sequencing input: blood. These TCRs come from a woman between 18 and 30 years old with Graves' ophthalmopathy.

This clonotype was seen repeatedly, ten times or more. One junction end does not reproduce the germline sequence, and a read error may be involved. The chain joins TRBV18 to TRBJ1-1; 11 bases fit TRBD1. Germline assignment: CDR1 KGHSH and CDR2 LQKENI. There are 18 residues in the CDR3. The CDR3 DNA is TGTGCCAGCTCAAAGAGTGGCCCGGGACAGGGGGTGAATACTGAAGCTTTCTTT. Translated: CASSKSGPGQGVNTEAFF.

This clonotype occurred many times. V is TRBV11-3 and J is TRBJ2-2, with a tentative D call TRBD1 (6 bases). The CDR3 extends over 15 amino acids. V dropped 5 bases and J dropped 0 bases, with 10 bases sitting between them. From germline, CDR1 is SGHNT and CDR2 YENEEA. Written as DNA, the CDR3 is TGTGCCAGCAGCCCCCGGACAGCGAACACCGGGGAGCTGTTTTTT. It encodes CASSPRTANTGELFF.

In this sample, this clonotype turned up a few times. The V and J genes are TRBV19 and TRBJ1-5; D not certain. Germline V lookup: CDR1 LNHDA, CDR2 SQIVND (reference sequence). The CDR3 consists of 15 residues. Trimming shortened V by 4 bases and J by 0 bases, and 10 bases separated the two germline ends. The CDR3 here is CASSTTDYSNQPQHF. The CDR3 nucleotides read TGTGCCAGTAGTACCACAGATTATAGCAATCAGCCCCAGCATTTT.

This clonotype was observed at least ten times. The chain employs TRBV15 and TRBJ2-1; 7 bases fit TRBD2. The CDR3 is 16 residues long. CDR1 and CDR2 (germline): LNHNV, YYDKDF (reference sequence). V was pared by 3 bases and J by 1 base, with 6 bases of the junction left unmatched. The DNA of the CDR3 is TGTGCCACCAGCAGGGGTAGCGGGCGATCCTACAATGAGCAGTTCTTC. Residues: CATSRGSGRSYNEQFF.

With regard to this clonotype: This may come from a read error, since a much larger clone is one base off. The chain employs TRBV3-1 and TRBJ2-7; 8 bases line up with TRBD1. CDR1 and CDR2 (germline): LGHDT, YNNKEL (reference sequence). The CDR3 is 16 residues long. The DNA for the CDR3 is TGTGCCAGCAGCCCTTTTAATGGACAGGGCCCCTACGTGCAGTACTTC. The encoded protein is CASSPFNGQGPYVQYF.

In its sample, this clonotype was seen a few times. CDR3 DNA: TGTGCCAGCAGTGAACTAGCGGGGACCCTCTACAATGAGCAGTTCTTC. Its protein product is CASSELAGTLYNEQFF. The chain couples TRBV6-1 to TRBJ2-1; 9 bases are shared with TRBD2. CDR1 MNHNS and CDR2 SASEGT come from the germline V gene. The CDR3 covers 16 residues. The J segment lost 3 bases and the V segment lost 2 bases, leaving 5 bases of the junction unmatched.

The chain carries TRBV15 and TRBJ2-7; D may be TRBD2 (6 bases). Trimming pared 1 base from V and 2 bases from J, leaving 9 bases between. The CDR3 spans 14 residues. Germline V gives CDR1 LNHNV, CDR2 YYDKDF (reference sequence). The CDR3 here is CATSRVRGTYEQYF. The CDR3 bases are TGTGCCACCAGCAGAGTTCGGGGGACCTACGAGCAGTACTTC.

The V gene is TRBV5-1, the J gene TRBJ2-2; perhaps TRBD2 as D (6 bases). The CDR3 runs to 17 residues. The ends were cut back, 5 bases at V and 2 bases at J, with 19 bases in the middle. Germline V gene sequence: CDR1 SGHRS, CDR2 YFSETQ. The CDR3 DNA reads as TGCGCCAGCAGGGAGGGTAGGCCCCACGGAAACACCGGGGAGCTGTTTTTT. Protein: CASREGRPHGNTGELFF.

This clonotype was found a few times. A much larger clone differs by one base, so this may be a read error. CDR3 bases: TGTGCCACCAACGAACAGGGGAATCAGCCCCAGCATTTT. This translates into CATNEQGNQPQHF. The V gene is TRBV24-1, the J gene TRBJ1-5, with 7 bases aligning to TRBD1. In germline, CDR1 is KGHDR, CDR2 SFDVKD. The J segment lost 4 bases and the V segment lost 8 bases, leaving 4 bases of the junction unmatched. CDR3 size: 13 residues.

V is TRBV4-2 and J is TRBJ2-7, with TRBD1 as a possible D gene (7 bases). The germline gives CDR1 LGHNA, CDR2 YNFKEQ. V was trimmed by 3 bases and J by 3 bases, leaving 18 bases between them. The CDR3 has 16 amino acids. CDR3: CASSQRGGTEFYEQYF. The CDR3 DNA reads TGTGCCAGCAGCCAGAGGGGCGGGACAGAGTTCTACGAGCAGTACTTC.

There are many counts of this clonotype. This chain connects TRBV4-1 to TRBJ2-7; D is perhaps TRBD1 (5 bases). V lost 6 bases and J 0 bases, leaving 12 bases between the germline ends. The germline CDR1 and CDR2 sequences are MGHRA and YSYEKL. CDR3 length: 14 residues. The CDR3 sequence is CASSPLTASYEQYF. The CDR3 nucleotides are TGCGCCAGCAGTCCCCTGACAGCCTCCTACGAGCAGTACTTC.

In its sample, this clonotype was seen many times. This chain links TRBV27 with TRBJ2-3, with a tentative D call TRBD1 (5 bases). Looked up from germline, CDR1 is MNHEY and CDR2 is SMNVEV (reference sequence). This CDR3 spans 16 amino acids. V lost 5 bases, J lost 0 bases, and 15 bases lay in between. CDR3 region: CASSPSGRLSTDTQYF. In DNA, the CDR3 is TGTGCCAGCAGTCCCTCAGGGCGCCTTAGCACAGATACGCAGTATTTT.

This clonotype was recorded at least ten times. This chain connects TRBV20-1 to TRBJ1-1; 8 positions match TRBD1. With V trimmed by 6 bases and J by 4 bases, 7 bases remained unmatched. This CDR3 region has 13 residues. Germline values: CDR1 DFQATT, CDR2 SNEGSKA (reference sequence). This chain's CDR3 is CSAQTGVVTEAFF. In DNA, the CDR3 is TGCAGTGCGCAGACAGGGGTGGTCACTGAAGCTTTCTTT.

Many counts were recorded for this clonotype. The gene calls are TRBV28 and TRBJ2-3; 10 bases line up with TRBD2. The germline gives CDR1 MDHEN, CDR2 SYDVKM. V lost 2 bases to trimming and J lost 2 bases; unmatched junction nucleotides: 4. CDR3 length: 16 amino acids. The CDR3 nucleotides are TGTGCCAGCAGTTTAATTAGCGGGGGGACCACAGATACGCAGTATTTT. Protein sequence: CASSLISGGTTDTQYF.

This clonotype has at least ten counts. The V and J genes are TRBV20-1 and TRBJ2-3; D not resolved. The CDR3 is 15 amino acids. Germline CDR1 reads DFQATT; CDR2 reads SNEGSKA (reference sequence). V shed 1 base and J shed 0 bases, with 11 bases lying between them. The CDR3 DNA follows: TGCAGTGCTAGAGCATTAGGAATTAGCACAGATACGCAGTATTTT. Translation gives CSARALGISTDTQYF.

In its sample, this clonotype was seen many times. The chain's CDR3 is CASSVDDSNTEAFF. CDR3 nucleotide sequence: TGTGCCAGCAGCGTAGATGATTCGAACACTGAAGCTTTCTTT. This chain uses TRBV9 with TRBJ1-1; D is ambiguous. Germline CDR1 reads SGDLS; CDR2 reads YYNGEE. V dropped 0 bases and J dropped 1 base, with 7 bases sitting between them. This CDR3 contains 14 residues. The variable domain in full, with the rest retrieved from reference TRBV9 and TRBJ1-1, is DSGVTQTPKHLITATGQRVTLRCSPRSGDLSVYWYQQSLDQGLQFLIQYYNGEERAKGNILERFSAQQFPDLHSELNLSSLELGDSALYFCASSVDDSNTEAFFGQGTRLTVV.

Regarding this clonotype: A much larger clone lies one base from this, so it may be a read error. The chain carries TRBV10-2 and TRBJ2-1; 9 bases fit TRBD1. V dropped 6 bases and J dropped 8; count of bases not matched to a gene: 14. This CDR3 has 16 residues. Looked up from germline, CDR1 is WSHSY and CDR2 is SAAADI. CDR3 sequence: CASRGWTGAGQDEQFF. For the CDR3, the DNA is TGCGCCAGCAGAGGATGGACAGGGGCAGGGCAGGATGAGCAGTTCTTC.

The V and J genes are TRBV28 and TRBJ2-3; possible D gene TRBD2, 6 bases. The CDR3 covers 17 residues. V dropped 4 bases and J dropped 2 bases, with 19 bases sitting between them. The V gene's germline CDR1 is MDHEN and CDR2 SYDVKM. Written as DNA, the CDR3 is TGTGCCAGCAGTTATCTTGGGAGGTTGGCCTCCACAGATACGCAGTATTTT. Amino acid sequence: CASSYLGRLASTDTQYF.